This T cell receptor beta chain comes out of a study of blood T cell repertoires in COVID-19 (TCRdb year 2020). Regarding the complete study: Collaborator samples came from the United States, Italy and Spain and covered acute and convalescent phases of COVID-19. The material from the prospective study consisted of cDNA or gDNA derived from T cells, B-cell-depleted T cells, or PBMCs. Subjects who had been exposed to COVID-19, were actively infected with it, or had recovered from it provided the deeply sampled blood TCRbeta repertoires that made up the dataset. The repertoires were made available in a free public database intended to serve as a resource for research on the immune response to SARS-CoV-2. Samples came from the ongoing ImmuneRACE study (first 160 participants) plus 1,254 subjects from 6 global collaborators. The sample metadata nearly always contained a de-identified subject ID, COVID-19 status, age in years and sex. Where available, HLA class I and class II types were obtained from metadata supplied by the sample provider rather than from assay-based typing. The paper's findings and limits, for the study overall: The amount of clinical and demographic metadata varied by source and participant and was provided uncurated.

A distance of 12 bases separates the germline ends of V and J, which lose 4 bases and 2 bases respectively. The germline V gene encodes CDR1 LGHDT and CDR2 YNNKEL (reference sequence). The CDR3 starts with the cysteine, ends with the phenylalanine, and has 14 residues. Only CDR3 DNA is held: 42 bases, read in frame from base 1. Enrolling through a virtual design, the prospective study's participants ranged in age from roughly 18 to 95 years and lived across some 23 United States geographic areas. Cohort assignment in the prospective study relied on participant-reported clinical history from a screening survey and a study questionnaire. ImmuneRACE Cohort 3 recovered participants were defined by two consecutive negative NP/OP PCR tests, healthcare professional clearance, or symptom resolution. Mobile phlebotomists in the prospective study collected whole blood, serum and a nasopharyngeal or oropharyngeal swab from every participant. Participants in the prospective study had the option to provide additional blood draws and questionnaires over a roughly 2-month period. Before DNA extraction, prospective study blood samples were shipped either frozen or at room temperature.

About this clone: Its antigen is currently not known. One base away there is no much larger clone; base qualities are not given.

TCRbeta CDR3 regions were amplified from genomic DNA using the immunoSEQ Assay, a bias-controlled multiplex PCR. Under the source paper's analysis protocol: Within the assay, amplification of reference gene primers was used to estimate how many nucleated cells each sample contained. To quantify the absolute abundance of each unique TCRbeta CDR3 rearrangement, sequence reads were collapsed and filtered. Productive Simpson clonality was computed per sample as the square root of Simpson's diversity index over productive rearrangements. TCRdb carries this immuneACCESS record with in-frame sequences only. Its versions omit some clonotypes, under half of them owing to an unresolved V gene in the studies checked, with the rest unexplained. D and trimming were read from the DNA, whereas the V and J calls and clone size are those reported in that table. The sample table lists about 150,000 clones, roughly 84% of them with a count of one. The top ten clones comprise roughly 8.6% of the sample.

The source of this sequence is a woman between 50 and 59 years old who had recovered from COVID-19. The sample comprised PBMCs or T cells enriched from blood (not recorded which). The chain employs TRBV3-1 (or the pseudogene TRBV3-2) and TRBJ2-7; the D segment could be TRBD1, given 6 matching bases. The DNA sequence is as follows: TGTGCCAGCAGCCCGGACAGTATACCCTACGAGCAGTACTTC. This encodes CASSPDSIPYEQYF.